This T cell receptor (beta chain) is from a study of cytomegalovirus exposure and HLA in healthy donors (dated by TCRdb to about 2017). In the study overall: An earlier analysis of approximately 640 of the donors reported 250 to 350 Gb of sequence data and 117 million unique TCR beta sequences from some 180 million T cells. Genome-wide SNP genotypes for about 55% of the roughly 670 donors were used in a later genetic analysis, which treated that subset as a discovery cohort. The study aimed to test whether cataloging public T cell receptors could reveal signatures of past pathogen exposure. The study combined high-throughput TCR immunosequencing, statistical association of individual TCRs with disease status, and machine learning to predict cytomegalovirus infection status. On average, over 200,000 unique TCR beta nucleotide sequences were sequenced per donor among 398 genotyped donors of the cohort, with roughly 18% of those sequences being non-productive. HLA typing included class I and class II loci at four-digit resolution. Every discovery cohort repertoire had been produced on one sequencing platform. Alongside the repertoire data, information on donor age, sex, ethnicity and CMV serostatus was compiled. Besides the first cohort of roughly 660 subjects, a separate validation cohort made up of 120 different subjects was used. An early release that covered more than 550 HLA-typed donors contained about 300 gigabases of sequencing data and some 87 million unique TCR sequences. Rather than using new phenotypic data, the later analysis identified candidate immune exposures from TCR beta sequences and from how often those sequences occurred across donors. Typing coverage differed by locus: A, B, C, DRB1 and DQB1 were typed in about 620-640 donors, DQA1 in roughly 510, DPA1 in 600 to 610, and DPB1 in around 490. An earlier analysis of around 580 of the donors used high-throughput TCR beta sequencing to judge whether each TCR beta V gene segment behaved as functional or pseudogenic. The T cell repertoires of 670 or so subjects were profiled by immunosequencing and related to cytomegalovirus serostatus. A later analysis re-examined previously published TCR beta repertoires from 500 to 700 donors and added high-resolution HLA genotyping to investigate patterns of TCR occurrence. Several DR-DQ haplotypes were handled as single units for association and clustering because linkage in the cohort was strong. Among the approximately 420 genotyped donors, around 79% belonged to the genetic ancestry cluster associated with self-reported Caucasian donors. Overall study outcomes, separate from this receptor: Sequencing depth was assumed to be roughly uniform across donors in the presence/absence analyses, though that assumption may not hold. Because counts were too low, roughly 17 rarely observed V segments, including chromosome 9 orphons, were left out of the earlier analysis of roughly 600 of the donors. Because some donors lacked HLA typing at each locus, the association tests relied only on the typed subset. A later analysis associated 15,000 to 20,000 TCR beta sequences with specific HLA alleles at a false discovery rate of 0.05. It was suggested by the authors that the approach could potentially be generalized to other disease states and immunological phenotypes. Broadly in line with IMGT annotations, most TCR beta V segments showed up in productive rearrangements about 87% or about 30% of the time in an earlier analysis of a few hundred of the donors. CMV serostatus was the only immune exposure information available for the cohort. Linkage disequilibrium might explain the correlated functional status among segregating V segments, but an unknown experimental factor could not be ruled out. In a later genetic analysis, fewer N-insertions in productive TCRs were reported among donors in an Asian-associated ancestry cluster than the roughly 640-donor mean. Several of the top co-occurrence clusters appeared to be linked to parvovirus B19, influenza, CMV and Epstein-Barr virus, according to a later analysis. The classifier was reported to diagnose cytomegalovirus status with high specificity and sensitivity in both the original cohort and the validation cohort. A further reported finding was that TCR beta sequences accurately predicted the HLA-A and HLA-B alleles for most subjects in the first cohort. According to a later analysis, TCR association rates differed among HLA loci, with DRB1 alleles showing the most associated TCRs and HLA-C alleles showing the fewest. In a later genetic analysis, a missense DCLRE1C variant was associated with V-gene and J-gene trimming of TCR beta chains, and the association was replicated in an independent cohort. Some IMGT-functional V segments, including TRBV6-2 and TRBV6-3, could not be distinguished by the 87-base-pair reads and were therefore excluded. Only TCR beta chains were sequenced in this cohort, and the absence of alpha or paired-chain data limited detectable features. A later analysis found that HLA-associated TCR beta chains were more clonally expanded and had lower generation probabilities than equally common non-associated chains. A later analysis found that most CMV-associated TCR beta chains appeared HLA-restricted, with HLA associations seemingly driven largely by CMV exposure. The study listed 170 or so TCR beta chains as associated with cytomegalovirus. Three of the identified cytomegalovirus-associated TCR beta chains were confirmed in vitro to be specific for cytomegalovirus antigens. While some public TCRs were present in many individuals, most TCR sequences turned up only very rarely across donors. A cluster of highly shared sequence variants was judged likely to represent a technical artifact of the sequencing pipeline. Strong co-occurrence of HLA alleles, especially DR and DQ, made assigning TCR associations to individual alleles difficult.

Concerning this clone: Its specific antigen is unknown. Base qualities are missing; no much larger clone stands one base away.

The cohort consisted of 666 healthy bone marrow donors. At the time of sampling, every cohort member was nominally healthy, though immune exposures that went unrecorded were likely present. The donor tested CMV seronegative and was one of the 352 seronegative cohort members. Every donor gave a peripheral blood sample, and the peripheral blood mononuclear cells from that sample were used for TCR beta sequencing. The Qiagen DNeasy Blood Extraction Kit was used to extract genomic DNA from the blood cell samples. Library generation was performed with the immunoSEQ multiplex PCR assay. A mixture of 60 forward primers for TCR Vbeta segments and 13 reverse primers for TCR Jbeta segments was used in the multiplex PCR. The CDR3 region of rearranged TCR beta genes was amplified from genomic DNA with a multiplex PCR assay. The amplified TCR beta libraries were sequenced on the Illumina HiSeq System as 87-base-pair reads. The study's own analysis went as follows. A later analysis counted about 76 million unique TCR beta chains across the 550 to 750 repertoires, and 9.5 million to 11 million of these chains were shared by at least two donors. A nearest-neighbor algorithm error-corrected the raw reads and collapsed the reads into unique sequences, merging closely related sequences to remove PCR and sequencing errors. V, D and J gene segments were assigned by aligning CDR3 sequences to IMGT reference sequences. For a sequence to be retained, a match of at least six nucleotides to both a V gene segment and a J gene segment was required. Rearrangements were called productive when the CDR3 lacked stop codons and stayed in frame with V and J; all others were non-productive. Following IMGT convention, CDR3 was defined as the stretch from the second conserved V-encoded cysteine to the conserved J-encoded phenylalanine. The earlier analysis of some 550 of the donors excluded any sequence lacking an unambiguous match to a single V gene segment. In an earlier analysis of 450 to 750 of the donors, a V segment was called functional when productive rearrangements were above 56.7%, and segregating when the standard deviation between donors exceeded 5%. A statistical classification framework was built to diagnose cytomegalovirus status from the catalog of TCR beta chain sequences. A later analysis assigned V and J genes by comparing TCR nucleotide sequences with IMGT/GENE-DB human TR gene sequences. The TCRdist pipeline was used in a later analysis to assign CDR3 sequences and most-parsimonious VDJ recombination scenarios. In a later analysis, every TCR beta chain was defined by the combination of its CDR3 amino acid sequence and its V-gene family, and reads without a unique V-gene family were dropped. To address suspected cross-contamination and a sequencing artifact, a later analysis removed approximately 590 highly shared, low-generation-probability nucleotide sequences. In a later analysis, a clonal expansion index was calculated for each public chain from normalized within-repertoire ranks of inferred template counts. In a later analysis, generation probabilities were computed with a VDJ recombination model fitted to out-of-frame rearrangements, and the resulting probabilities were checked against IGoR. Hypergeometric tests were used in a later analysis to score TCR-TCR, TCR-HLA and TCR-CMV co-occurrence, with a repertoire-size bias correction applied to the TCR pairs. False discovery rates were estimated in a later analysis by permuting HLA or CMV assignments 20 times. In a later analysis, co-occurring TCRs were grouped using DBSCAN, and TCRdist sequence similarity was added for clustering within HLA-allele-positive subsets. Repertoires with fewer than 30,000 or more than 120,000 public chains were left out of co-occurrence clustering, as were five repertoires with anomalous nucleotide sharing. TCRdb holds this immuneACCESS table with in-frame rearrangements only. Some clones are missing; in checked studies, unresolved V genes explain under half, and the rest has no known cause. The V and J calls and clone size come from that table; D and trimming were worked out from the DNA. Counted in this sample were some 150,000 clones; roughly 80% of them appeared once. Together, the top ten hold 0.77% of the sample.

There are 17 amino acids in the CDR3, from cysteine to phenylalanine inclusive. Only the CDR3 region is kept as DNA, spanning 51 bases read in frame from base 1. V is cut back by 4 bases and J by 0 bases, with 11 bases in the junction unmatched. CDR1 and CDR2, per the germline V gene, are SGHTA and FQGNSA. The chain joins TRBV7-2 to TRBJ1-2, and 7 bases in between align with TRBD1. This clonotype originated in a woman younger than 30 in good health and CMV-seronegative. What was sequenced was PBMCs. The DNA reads TGTGCCAGCAGCTATATCGCGGGACAGCTCGCTAACTATGGCTACACCTTC. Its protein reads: CASSYIAGQLANYGYTF.